This TCR beta chain was sequenced in a study of glioma-infiltrating T cells. Study-wide findings and caveats: Above-expected tissue-blood divergence occurred in all gliomas, most in low-grade ones. Very few CDR3 sequences were shared between tissue and blood.

TCR alpha and beta CDR3 regions were amplified from RNA using iRepertoire nested multiplex PCR. Tissue mRNA or PBMC total RNA, 100-400 ng, went into one-step reverse transcription and amplification. Using its own MiXCR run on the multiplex PCR reads, TCRdb lists one record per CDR3 protein. The sample lists some 150,000 distinct CDR3 sequences, 30% to 40% occurring once. V was clipped by 5 bases and J by 12 bases; unmatched bases: 10. Germline V gene sequence: CDR1 SGHVS, CDR2 FNYEAQ. The CDR3 length is 13 residues. Of note for this clonotype: Its antigen is not known.

Sequenced sample: glioma tissue, nonneoplastic brain tissue, or PBMCs (not recorded which). The rearrangement joins TRBV7-6 to TRBJ2-1, with 7 bases that match TRBD2. The TCR originated in a human donor with low-grade glioma or glioblastoma, undergoing nonglioma brain surgery, or in good health (not recorded which). The CDR3 protein is CASSQLAGEGQFF. DNA of the CDR3: TGTGCCAGCAGCCAACTCGCGGGAGAGGGGCAGTTCTTC.